This T cell receptor (beta chain) appears in the sequencing data of a study of T cells in pancreatic ductal adenocarcinoma. Points from the study as a whole: Unique clonotypes were roughly 8-fold more numerous in blood than in tumor. Enrichment of CD45RO+ effector over naive T cells in tumors may bias clonality.

Trimming stripped 6 bases from V and 6 bases from J, with 18 bases between. The germline gives CDR1 MDHEN, CDR2 SYDVKM. This CDR3 is built from 14 residues. This clone was seen just once. Its antigen is not known. Generated by immunoSEQ multiplex PCR, the TCRdb table keeps only in-frame clones and is missing some. Found here are about 30,000 clones, approximately 90% of them singletons; the top ten hold roughly 2%. Surgery without prior neoadjuvant therapy was the treatment of the selected pancreatic ductal adenocarcinoma patients. This sequence originates from a human donor with pancreatic ductal adenocarcinoma. The specimen sequenced was PBMCs. The chain employs TRBV28 and TRBJ2-7; possible D gene TRBD1, 5 bases. The CDR3 DNA reads TGTGCCAGCAGCCCAGGGTACTCTGGACGCGAGCAGTACTTC. This codes for CASSPGYSGREQYF.